The 24 T cell receptor beta chains below all came from one sample that was sequenced in a study of shared clonotypes between healthy human individuals. The protocol was immunoSEQ multiplex PCR, while the TCRdb copy is restricted to in-frame clones and leaves out a portion. The data contain 2 million or so clones, over 85% of them singletons. CD45RO-negative CD8 cells positively selected for CCR7 made up the naive population, which excluded terminally differentiated effector memory CD45RA+ cells. What was sequenced was naive CD8+ T cells sorted from blood. The receptor set was obtained from a young man in good health.

This chain uses TRBV5-6 with TRBJ1-1, with D hard to call. Germline CDR1 SGHDT, CDR2 YYEEEE. V shed 4 bases and J shed 3 bases, with 7 bases lying between them. The CDR3 is 12 amino acids. The chain's CDR3 is CASSKGYTEAFF. CDR3 nucleotides: TGTGCCAGCAGCAAAGGCTACACTGAAGCTTTCTTT.

The chain uses TRBV13 and TRBJ1-2; D perhaps matches TRBD1 (5 bases). Trimming removed 3 bases at V and 3 bases at J, with 11 bases between. The CDR3 is made up of 14 amino acids. CDR1 and CDR2 (germline): PRHDT, FYEKMQ (reference sequence). The CDR3 loop reads CASSFSQGHYGYTF. CDR3 nucleotide sequence: TGTGCCAGCAGCTTTTCCCAGGGCCACTATGGCTACACCTTC.

The chain has TRBV11-2 and TRBJ2-1; D is undetermined. CDR3 length equals 12 residues. Between the trimmed V and J ends, which lost 4 bases and 6 bases, there was a span of 7 bases. Germline values: CDR1 SGHAT, CDR2 FQNNGV. CDR3 nucleotide sequence: TGTGCCAGCAGCTGGGCCCCCAATGAGCAGTTCTTC. Translating it yields CASSWAPNEQFF.

The chain links TRBV9 to TRBJ1-4; 7 positions match TRBD1. Germline CDR1 and CDR2: SGDLS and YYNGEE. This CDR3 region has 14 residues. V was clipped by 4 bases and J by 7 bases; unmatched bases: 7. CDR3 DNA: TGTGCCAGCAGCATCGACAGGGAAGGTGAAAAACTGTTTTTT. Amino acids: CASSIDREGEKLFF.

The J gene is TRBJ1-5, the V gene TRBV7-2, with TRBD1 identical over 9 bases. CDR3 length equals 15 residues. Germline trimming cut 3 bases from V and 5 bases from J; bases unmatched to any gene: 5. Germline lookup yields CDR1 SGHTA and CDR2 FQGNSA. In DNA, the CDR3 is TGTGCCAGCAGCTTTGGACAGGGGACCTATCAGCCCCAGCATTTT. This gives the protein CASSFGQGTYQPQHF. Full variable domain (missing parts from reference TRBV7-2 and TRBJ1-5): GAGVSQSPSNKVTEKGKDVELRCDPISGHTALYWYRQSLGQGLEFLIYFQGNSAPDKSGLPSDRFSAERTGGSVSTLTIQRTQQEDSAVYLCASSFGQGTYQPQHFGDGTRLSIL.

This chain joins TRBV5-6 and TRBJ2-1; unclear D gene. CDR1 is SGHDT, CDR2 YYEEEE, per germline. Between the trimmed V and J ends, which lost 0 bases and 4 bases, there was a span of 8 bases. This CDR3 contains 14 residues. CDR3 in amino acids: CASSLDRIYNEQFF. In DNA form, the CDR3 reads TGTGCCAGCAGCTTGGATCGGATTTACAATGAGCAGTTCTTC.

The chain couples TRBV9 to TRBJ2-3; 13 nucleotides agree with TRBD2. Germline CDR1 reads SGDLS; CDR2 reads YYNGEE. Losses at the gene ends were 0 bases for V and 6 bases for J; bases not matched to a gene: 10. The CDR3 is made up of 18 amino acids. The CDR3 sequence is CASSVEGLAGSLEDTQYF. CDR3 coding DNA: TGTGCCAGCAGCGTAGAGGGACTAGCGGGGTCTCTTGAGGATACGCAGTATTTT.

This clone was counted only a few times. The chain has TRBV19 and TRBJ1-2; D remains unclear. Germline CDR1 reads LNHDA; CDR2 reads SQIVND (reference sequence). The CDR3 is 12 amino acids. V lost 4 bases and J lost 3, with 6 bases in between. The CDR3 nucleotides are TGTGCCAGTAGTAGTCAGTACTATGGCTACACCTTC. Translation: CASSSQYYGYTF.

To note about this clone: Given a much more abundant clone one base away, this may be a read error. At the DNA level, this CDR3 is encoded by other sequences in the same sample as well. The chain carries TRBV19 and TRBJ2-7; D might be TRBD2 (5 bases). Germline loops: CDR1 LNHDA, CDR2 SQIVND (reference sequence). V dropped 3 bases and J dropped 0 bases, with 6 bases sitting between them. CDR3 length: 13 amino acids. The CDR3 loop reads CASSIGSSYEQYF. CDR3 nucleotide sequence: TGTGCCAGTAGTATTGGGAGCTCCTACGAGCAGTACTTC.

The V gene is TRBV5-6, the J gene TRBJ2-1, with D perhaps TRBD2 (5 bases). Trimming removed 4 bases from V and 4 bases from J, with 9 bases in between. The V gene's germline CDR1 is SGHDT and CDR2 YYEEEE. This CDR3 contains 13 residues. The CDR3 loop reads CASSAGSYNEQFF. CDR3 coding DNA: TGTGCCAGCAGCGCGGGTAGTTACAATGAGCAGTTCTTC.

This chain links TRBV4-3 with TRBJ1-2, with 8 bases fitting TRBD1. V was clipped by 4 bases and J by 5 bases; unmatched bases: 9. The CDR3 has 15 amino acids. Germline V CDR1 and CDR2: LGHNA, YSLEER. The CDR3 loop reads CASSPDRGNLYGYTF. CDR3 bases: TGCGCCAGCAGCCCCGACAGGGGAAACTTATATGGCTACACCTTC.

The chain couples TRBV5-1 to TRBJ1-2; D is uncertain. The CDR3 has 14 residues. V lost 0 bases and J lost 6, with 12 bases in between. The germline V gene encodes CDR1 SGHRS and CDR2 YFSETQ. CDR3 bases: TGCGCCAGCAGCTTGGAGGTTCTGGCGGATGGCTACACCTTC. It is translated as CASSLEVLADGYTF.

This clone has only one observation. This chain uses TRBV27 with TRBJ2-7; 7 nucleotides agree with TRBD2. The CDR3 is 12 amino acids. J was trimmed by 5 bases and V by 8 bases; bases with no gene match: 6. From germline, CDR1 is MNHEY and CDR2 SMNVEV (reference sequence). This CDR3 reads CASGAGDHEQYF. CDR3 sequence (DNA): TGTGCCAGCGGCGCGGGAGACCACGAGCAGTACTTC.

The V call is TRBV6-7, the J call TRBJ2-7, with a possible D match to TRBD2 (5 bases). TRBV6-7 is noted as an ORF with a role that remains uncertain. V was shortened by 2 bases and J by 4 bases, with 6 bases between the two germline ends. CDR3 length: 12 residues. CDR3 region: CASSYRGYEQYF. As DNA, the CDR3 is TGTGCCAGCAGTTACCGGGGTTACGAGCAGTACTTC.

A remark on this clone: The sample carries other DNA sequences with the same CDR3. The gene calls are TRBV9 and TRBJ2-7; TRBD1 might be the D (5 bases). V was clipped by 0 bases and J by 4 bases, with 11 bases between them. The CDR3 consists of 14 residues. Germline values: CDR1 SGDLS, CDR2 YYNGEE. The CDR3 bases are TGTGCCAGCAGCGTAGCGGTAGGGGCGTACGAGCAGTACTTC. Translated: CASSVAVGAYEQYF.

The V and J genes are TRBV6-5 and TRBJ2-1; D not resolved. The germline V gene encodes CDR1 MNHEY and CDR2 SVGAGI. V was pared by 2 bases and J by 8 bases, with 7 bases between. There are 12 residues in the CDR3. The CDR3 here is CASSYEADEQFF. CDR3 coding DNA: TGTGCCAGCAGTTACGAGGCTGATGAGCAGTTCTTC.

This sequence joins TRBV19 and TRBJ2-3; D unclear. Per germline, CDR1 LNHDA and CDR2 SQIVND (reference sequence). The CDR3 extends over 13 amino acids. Trimming stripped 3 bases from V and 4 bases from J, with 8 bases between. This CDR3 reads CASSILFPDTQYF. The CDR3, as DNA: TGTGCCAGTAGTATTTTATTCCCAGATACGCAGTATTTT.

This clone was seen a single time. The chain has TRBV27 and TRBJ2-3, with 7 bases lining up with TRBD2. V dropped 5 bases and J dropped 0; count of bases not matched to a gene: 11. Germline CDR1 and CDR2: MNHEY and SMNVEV (reference sequence). The CDR3 spans 17 residues. The CDR3 DNA reads as TGTGCCAGCAGTCTATACGGAAGCGGGACCAGCACAGATACGCAGTATTTT. Translated: CASSLYGSGTSTDTQYF.

This rearrangement joins TRBV11-2 to TRBJ2-7; weak D call: TRBD1 (6 bases). V lost 6 bases and J 2 bases, leaving 11 bases between the germline ends. Looked up from germline, CDR1 is SGHAT and CDR2 is FQNNGV. The CDR3 has 13 residues. CDR3 residues: CASSYRVTYEQYF. The CDR3 nucleotides read TGTGCCAGCAGTTACAGGGTCACCTACGAGCAGTACTTC. Based on the CDR3 plus reference TRBV11-2 and TRBJ2-7, the full variable domain is EAGVAQSPRYKIIEKRQSVAFWCNPISGHATLYWYQQILGQGPKLLIQFQNNGVVDDSQLPKDRFSAERLKGVDSTLKIQPAKLEDSAVYLCASSYRVTYEQYFGPGTRLTVT.

V and J are TRBV19 and TRBJ2-3; 10 bases match TRBD2. Germline V gene lookup returns CDR1 LNHDA and CDR2 SQIVND (reference sequence). J lost 6 bases, V lost 5 bases, and 14 bases had no gene match. CDR3 length: 17 amino acids. This CDR3 is CASSPPLAGRPIDTQYF. The CDR3, as DNA: TGTGCCAGTAGTCCTCCACTAGCGGGAAGACCTATCGATACGCAGTATTTT.

The rearrangement uses TRBV2 and TRBJ2-3; perhaps TRBD1 as D (5 bases). In germline, CDR1 is SNHLY, CDR2 FYNNEI. The CDR3 is 16 residues long. V lost 7 bases and J lost 2, with 19 bases in between. The CDR3 region has the DNA TGTGCCAGCACCATGTCGAGACAGACGACCACAGATACGCAGTATTTT. Protein product: CASTMSRQTTTDTQYF.

The rearrangement joins TRBV28 to TRBJ2-7; D unclear. The CDR3 consists of 13 residues. Per germline, CDR1 MDHEN and CDR2 SYDVKM. The V end lost 2 bases, the J end lost 0 bases, and 5 bases lay between the germline ends. In DNA form, the CDR3 reads TGTGCCAGCAGTTTACAGAGCTCCTACGAGCAGTACTTC. This sequence encodes CASSLQSSYEQYF.

The chain links TRBV9 to TRBJ2-2; possible D gene TRBD2, 6 bases. V lost 2 bases and J 10 bases, leaving 18 bases between the germline ends. This CDR3 comprises 15 residues. The V gene's germline CDR1 is SGDLS and CDR2 YYNGEE. As DNA, the CDR3 is TGTGCCAGCAGCGTTGAAGGAGGGGCCCCCGAGGAGCTGTTTTTT. Translated, it gives CASSVEGGAPEELFF.

This clone appeared a single time. The J gene is TRBJ2-1, the V gene TRBV7-3; D perhaps matches TRBD2 (5 bases). Germline loops: CDR1 SGHTA, CDR2 FQGTGA. The CDR3 spans 15 residues. V lost 5 bases and J 5 bases, leaving 16 bases between the germline ends. CDR3 residues: CASSQAELSNNEQFF. The CDR3, as DNA: TGTGCCAGCAGCCAAGCGGAGCTTTCCAACAATGAGCAGTTCTTC. Full variable domain (remainder filled in from reference TRBV7-3 and TRBJ2-1): GAGVSQTPSNKVTEKGKYVELRCDPISGHTALYWYRQSLGQGPEFLIYFQGTGAADDSGLPNDRFFAVRPEGSVSTLKIQRTERGDSAVYLCASSQAELSNNEQFFGPGTRLTVL.